The rows below give T cell receptor beta chains drawn from one sample of a study of human T cells and chemical hapten exposure. In TCRdb, the RACE reads were re-called with MiXCR into one record per CDR3 protein. This table has about 42,000 distinct CDR3 sequences, around 12% appearing once. Here the sequenced sample was whole blood, taken in connection with sensitization to the hapten diphenylcyclopropenone (DPC). These receptors were obtained from a woman in her 30s with alopecia areata. Some clones in this sample may be carry-over from other donors' samples. Both conserved end residues are part of each CDR3. The D gene is left open where the match is weak. The listing skips clone size in some rows; elsewhere it reads once, few, many or a size class.

v_gene: TRBV25-1
d_gene: .
abundance: many
j_gene: TRBJ2-3
CDR3aa: CASIPSLATDTQYF
CDR3nt: TGTGCCAGCATTCCGTCACTAGCAACAGATACGCAGTATTTT

v_gene: TRBV2
d_gene: .
abundance: many
j_gene: TRBJ1-1
CDR3aa: CASNPGMNTEAFF
CDR3nt: TGTGCCAGCAACCCAGGTATGAACACTGAAGCTTTCTTT

v_gene: TRBV23-1
d_gene: .
abundance: many
j_gene: TRBJ2-7
CDR3aa: CASSRPSTRRKGEQYF
CDR3nt: TGCGCCAGCAGTAGACCCTCGACGAGGAGGAAGGGCGAGCAGTACTTC

v_gene: TRBV18
d_gene: .
abundance: many
j_gene: TRBJ2-7
CDR3aa: CASSDQGTSEQYF
CDR3nt: TGTGCCAGCTCAGACCAAGGGACCTCCGAGCAGTACTTC

v_gene: TRBV28
d_gene: .
abundance: once
j_gene: TRBJ1-6
CDR3aa: CASSTPRVSPLHF
CDR3nt: TGTGCCAGCAGTACACCCCGAGTTTCACCCCTCCACTTT

v_gene: TRBV7-6
d_gene: .
abundance: few
j_gene: TRBJ2-1
CDR3aa: CASSLGLSNEQFF
CDR3nt: TGTGCCAGCAGCTTAGGCCTTAGCAATGAGCAGTTCTTC

v_gene: TRBV19
d_gene: TRBD1
abundance: many
j_gene: TRBJ1-5
CDR3aa: CASSPTGGRQKPQHF
CDR3nt: TGTGCCAGTAGTCCGACAGGGGGCCGCCAGAAGCCCCAGCATTTT

v_gene: TRBV30
d_gene: TRBD1
abundance: many
j_gene: TRBJ1-5
CDR3aa: CAWSTGDNQPQHF
CDR3nt: TGTGCCTGGTCGACAGGGGATAATCAGCCCCAGCATTTT

v_gene: TRBV6-2/TRBV6-3
d_gene: .
abundance: many
j_gene: TRBJ2-5
CDR3aa: CASSQRTALQETQYF
CDR3nt: TGTGCCAGCAGTCAACGGACAGCTTTACAAGAGACCCAGTACTTC

v_gene: TRBV7-9
d_gene: .
abundance: few
j_gene: TRBJ2-7
CDR3aa: CASSAGNEQYF
CDR3nt: TGTGCCAGCTCCGCGGGAAACGAGCAGTACTTC

v_gene: TRBV7-8
d_gene: .
abundance: many
j_gene: TRBJ1-5
CDR3aa: CASSKRAQPQHF
CDR3nt: TGTGCCAGCAGCAAAAGGGCTCAGCCCCAGCATTTT

v_gene: TRBV2
d_gene: .
abundance: many
j_gene: TRBJ2-7
CDR3aa: CASSVGTSPREQYF
CDR3nt: TGTGCCAGCAGTGTAGGGACCTCACCCCGGGAGCAGTACTTC

v_gene: TRBV5-5
d_gene: .
abundance: .
j_gene: TRBJ2-5
CDR3aa: CASSLAWNGETQYF
CDR3nt: TGTGCCAGCAGCTTGGCTTGGAATGGAGAGACCCAGTACTTC

v_gene: TRBV6-2/TRBV6-3
d_gene: TRBD1
abundance: many
j_gene: TRBJ1-1
CDR3aa: CAVGAGGVTEAFF
CDR3nt: TGTGCCGTTGGTGCAGGGGGAGTCACTGAAGCTTTCTTT